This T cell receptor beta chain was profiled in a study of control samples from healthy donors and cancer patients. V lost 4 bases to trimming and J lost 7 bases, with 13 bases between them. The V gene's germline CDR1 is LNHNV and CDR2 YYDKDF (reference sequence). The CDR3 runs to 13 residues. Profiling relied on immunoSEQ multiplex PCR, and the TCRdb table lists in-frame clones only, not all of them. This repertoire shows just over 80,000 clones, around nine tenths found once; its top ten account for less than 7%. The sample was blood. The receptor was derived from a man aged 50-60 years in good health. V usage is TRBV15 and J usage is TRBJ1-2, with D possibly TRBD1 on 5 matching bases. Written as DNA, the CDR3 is TGTGCCACCAGCACTACAGGTCCGGGTGGCTACACCTTC. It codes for CATSTTGPGGYTF.